What follows are 15 T cell receptor beta chains derived from one specimen sequenced in a study of T-cell reconstitution after alpha-beta-depleted transplantation in children. Using unique molecular identifiers, the investigators prepared the TCRbeta library. TCRdb passed the PCR reads through MiXCR, listing each CDR3 protein once. The table records 580,000 or so distinct CDR3 sequences, 20% to 25% of them present only once. This specimen consisted of PBMCs, mostly from graft donor cells, obtained 360 days after TCRalphabeta/CD19-depleted stem cell transplant. These TCRs come from a boy under two years old who had a stem cell transplant for acute myeloid leukemia, so the T cells may come from the graft donor.

This clonotype occurred many times. The rearrangement uses TRBV20-1 and TRBJ1-1; TRBD1 might be the D (5 bases). Germline CDR1 and CDR2: DFQATT and SNEGSKA (reference sequence). The CDR3 totals 15 residues. The V end lost 6 bases, the J end lost 2 bases, and 19 bases lay between the germline ends. CDR3 protein: CSAPPAGYVNTEAFF. The CDR3 DNA sequence: TGCAGTGCCCCCCCGGCAGGGTATGTTAACACTGAAGCTTTCTTT.

This sequence joins TRBV11-2 and TRBJ2-2, with a possible D match to TRBD2 (6 bases). Trimming shortened V by 5 bases and J by 4 bases, and 11 bases separated the two germline ends. Looked up from germline, CDR1 is SGHAT and CDR2 is FQNNGV. The CDR3 has 14 residues. CDR3 coding DNA: TGTGCCAGCAGCCATCCGGGACTCACCGGGGAGCTGTTTTTT. It translates to CASSHPGLTGELFF.

The chain recombines TRBV10-3 with TRBJ1-5, with D possibly matching TRBD1 (6 bases). The ends were cut back, 6 bases at V and 5 bases at J, with 11 bases in the middle. The CDR3 extends over 13 amino acids. CDR1 is ENHRY and CDR2 is SYGVKD in the germline V gene. The CDR3 nucleotides read TGTGCCATCAGGGGGAGGACAGATCAGCCCCAGCATTTT. Protein: CAIRGRTDQPQHF.

This clonotype was observed at least ten times. The rearrangement links TRBV6-1 to TRBJ1-6, with 8 bases fitting TRBD1. The V and J ends lost 6 bases and 7 bases, in that order; junction bases with no gene match: 5. The length of the CDR3 is 14 residues. Germline values: CDR1 MNHNS, CDR2 SASEGT. The CDR3 loop reads CASSSTGDNSPLHF. DNA for the CDR3: TGTGCCAGCAGCTCGACAGGGGACAATTCACCCCTCCACTTT.

This clonotype was observed at least ten times. The genes are TRBV7-2 and TRBJ2-7, with D hard to call. In germline, CDR1 is SGHTA, CDR2 FQGNSA. The V end was cut by 5 bases, the J end by 2 bases, with 7 bases between. This CDR3 comprises 12 residues. The CDR3 sequence is CASSPQAYEQYF. DNA of the CDR3: TGTGCCAGCAGCCCCCAGGCCTACGAGCAGTACTTC.

V gene TRBV20-1 combines with J gene TRBJ1-5, with no clear D. V shed 3 bases and J shed 1 base, with 13 bases lying between them. The CDR3 covers 15 residues. The V gene's germline CDR1 is DFQATT and CDR2 SNEGSKA (reference sequence). CDR3 sequence: CSARSRGWSNQPQHF. The CDR3 DNA is TGCAGTGCTAGGAGTCGGGGATGGAGCAATCAGCCCCAGCATTTT.

This clonotype was picked up many times. The CDR3 region is CASSLVGGKLDTQYF. The CDR3, as DNA: TGTGCCAGCAGCTTAGTAGGGGGGAAGCTGGATACGCAGTATTTT. The V gene is TRBV7-9, the J gene TRBJ2-3, with D perhaps assigned TRBD1 or TRBD2 (6 bases each). From germline, CDR1 is SEHNR and CDR2 FQNEAQ (reference sequence). The CDR3 loop spans 15 amino acids. Trimming cost V 1 base and J 6 bases, with 14 bases left between them.

The rearrangement joins TRBV6-4 to TRBJ2-3; TRBD2 matches at 12 bases. Germline CDR1 and CDR2: MRHNA and SNTAGT. This CDR3 region has 15 residues. Germline trimming cut 6 bases from V and 6 bases from J; bases unmatched to any gene: 7. The DNA of the CDR3 is TGTGCCAGCAGCGCGGGACTAGCGGGTCTTGATACGCAGTATTTT. It encodes CASSAGLAGLDTQYF.

At least ten counts were recorded for this clonotype. This chain uses TRBV11-3 with TRBJ2-2; D remains unclear. The CDR3 sequence is 14 residues long. V was trimmed by 7 bases and J by 8 bases, leaving 17 bases between them. Germline loops: CDR1 SGHNT, CDR2 YENEEA. In nucleotides, the CDR3 is TGTGCCAGCACAGCTCTGTCTGCACGGGGGGAGCTGTTTTTT. The encoded protein is CASTALSARGELFF. The full variable domain, completed using reference TRBV11-3 and TRBJ2-2, is EAGVVQSPRYKIIEKKQPVAFWCNPISGHNTLYWYLQNLGQGPELLIRYENEEAVDDSQLPKDRFSAERLKGVDSTLKIQPAELGDSAVYLCASTALSARGELFFGEGSRLTVL.

This clonotype showed up many times. The chain links TRBV20-1 to TRBJ1-1; 8 nucleotides agree with TRBD1. The V and J ends lost 5 bases and 10 bases, in that order; junction bases with no gene match: 12. This CDR3 contains 13 residues. Germline V CDR1 and CDR2: DFQATT, SNEGSKA (reference sequence). The CDR3 loop reads CSARRGRSVGAFF. The CDR3 region has the DNA TGCAGTGCTCGCAGGGGGCGGTCTGTTGGAGCTTTCTTT.

This clonotype showed up many times. J is TRBJ2-5 and V is TRBV20-1; 9 bases map to TRBD2. V shed 4 bases, J shed 4 bases, and the junction held 4 bases outside the gene matches. There are 13 residues in the CDR3. From germline, CDR1 is DFQATT and CDR2 SNEGSKA (reference sequence). CDR3 DNA: TGCAGTGCTATCCGCGGGGGGGGAGAGACCCAGTACTTC. Protein: CSAIRGGGETQYF.

This clonotype was observed at least ten times. The chain is built from TRBV12-3 or TRBV12-4 and TRBJ2-4; perhaps TRBD1 as D (6 bases). There are 14 residues in the CDR3. Deletions cut 3 bases from V and 2 bases from J, with 8 bases between. CDR3 protein: CASSFGTPKNIQYF. The CDR3 region has the DNA TGTGCCAGCAGTTTCGGGACACCCAAAAACATTCAGTACTTC.

The chain has TRBV5-6 and TRBJ2-7, with D perhaps TRBD1 or TRBD2 (5 bases each). The germline V gene encodes CDR1 SGHDT and CDR2 YYEEEE. The CDR3 runs 13 residues. The germline V and J ends were trimmed by 5 bases and 2 bases, with 11 bases remaining between them. The CDR3 nucleotides read TGTGCCAGCAGGGGACCCCGAGCCTACGAGCAGTACTTC. As protein: CASRGPRAYEQYF.

This chain uses TRBV20-1 with TRBJ2-4, with TRBD2 matching 8 bases. The ends lost 8 bases at V and 9 bases at J; junction bases unmatched: 9. Looked up from germline, CDR1 is DFQATT and CDR2 is SNEGSKA (reference sequence). The CDR3 length is 12 residues. CDR3 in amino acids: CSSRAGAGIQYF. The CDR3 nucleotides are TGCAGTTCCAGAGCGGGGGCTGGCATTCAGTACTTC.

The chain has TRBV7-3 and TRBJ2-1; TRBD2 matches at 8 bases. The CDR3 has 13 residues. Germline CDR1 SGHTA, CDR2 FQGTGA. After removal of 5 bases from V and 5 bases from J, the junction contained 2 bases not matched to a gene. Written as DNA, the CDR3 is TGTGCCAGCAGCCCCGGGAGGGACAATGAGCAGTTCTTC. Amino acids: CASSPGRDNEQFF.